This T cell receptor beta chain was captured in a study of blood T cell repertoires in COVID-19. For the study at large: Whether acute or convalescent, the COVID-19 samples came from the United States, Italy and Spain. T cells, B-cell-depleted T cells, or PBMCs provided the cDNA or gDNA that served as material.

This CDR3 region has 15 residues. CDR1 SGHRS and CDR2 YFSETQ come from the germline V gene. With 4 bases clipped from V and 1 base from J, the junction kept 7 bases outside the gene matches. As processed by the authors: Reference gene primer amplification gave nucleated cell count estimates. Using immunoSEQ multiplex PCR, the repertoire was profiled, and TCRdb retains in-frame clones only, with some absent. That table gives V, J and clone size, and the DNA gave D and trimming. The sample has some 250,000 clones; about 80% are singletons. The chain recombines TRBV5-1 with TRBJ2-5, with 7 nucleotides matching TRBD2. Sequencing input: peripheral blood. The source of this sequence is a woman over 75 with acute or convalescent COVID-19. CDR3 sequence (DNA): TGCGCCAGCAGCCAGAAGCCGGGGGGCCAAGAGACCCAGTACTTC. Translating gives CASSQKPGGQETQYF.